The 32 T cell receptor beta chains below all came from one sample that was sequenced in a study of T cell responses to AZD1222 COVID-19 vaccine. Some clones are missing from TCRdb's copy, which holds only in-frame ones; the method was immunoSEQ multiplex PCR. The sample contains some 94,000 clones, over 85% of which appear only once. This material consisted of peripheral blood, taken on day 0 of AZD1222 vaccination. These receptors originate from an adult in good health.

The chain uses TRBV5-1 and TRBJ1-5; weak D call: TRBD1 (5 bases). The CDR3 has 14 amino acids. Looked up from germline, CDR1 is SGHRS and CDR2 is YFSETQ. Trimming took off 1 base at V and 5 bases at J, with 10 bases between the two ends. The CDR3 DNA reads as TGCGCCAGCAGCTTGAGGTGGGGGGATCAGCCCCAGCATTTT. Protein: CASSLRWGDQPQHF.

The V gene is TRBV5-1, the J gene TRBJ1-1; TRBD1 agrees at 8 bases. This CDR3 has 17 residues. Germline loops: CDR1 SGHRS, CDR2 YFSETQ. V dropped 2 bases and J dropped 0; count of bases not matched to a gene: 9. CDR3 nucleotide sequence: TGCGCCAGCAGCTTCCGGACAGGGTCCCCCTTGAACACTGAAGCTTTCTTT. This gives the protein CASSFRTGSPLNTEAFF.

V is TRBV7-9 and J is TRBJ1-1, with D unclear. Germline V lookup: CDR1 SEHNR, CDR2 FQNEAQ (reference sequence). V lost 5 bases and J 1 base, leaving 11 bases between the germline ends. The CDR3 is 14 amino acids. CDR3 amino acids: CASSQAAANTEAFF. The DNA for the CDR3 is TGTGCCAGCAGCCAGGCTGCGGCGAACACTGAAGCTTTCTTT. Filled out from reference TRBV7-9 and TRBJ1-1, the complete variable domain reads DTGVSQNPRHKITKRGQNVTFRCDPISEHNRLYWYRQTLGQGPEFLTYFQNEAQLEKSRLLSDRFSAERPKGSFSTLEIQRTEQGDSAMYLCASSQAAANTEAFFGQGTRLTVV.

The CDR3 bases are TGTGCCAGCAGTGAAGCGAGCTTCCAGCCCCAGCATTTT. Its translation: CASSEASFQPQHF. V is TRBV6-1 and J is TRBJ1-5; D uncertain. V was cut by 0 bases and J by 7 bases, with 7 bases left in between. The CDR3 is made up of 13 amino acids. The germline gives CDR1 MNHNS, CDR2 SASEGT.

The chain is built from TRBV5-4 and TRBJ1-1; 7 positions match TRBD1. Unmatched junction bases numbered 3, after V lost 3 bases and J lost 1 base. The length of the CDR3 is 14 residues. From germline, CDR1 is SGHNT and CDR2 YYREEE (reference sequence). CDR3 bases: TGTGCCAGCAGCTGGGGACAGAGGAACACTGAAGCTTTCTTT. Translating gives CASSWGQRNTEAFF.

This clone was detected only once. The J gene is TRBJ2-1, the V gene TRBV4-1, with 7 nucleotides matching TRBD2. J lost 4 bases, V lost 1 base, and 4 bases had no gene match. The CDR3 loop spans 15 amino acids. Germline V gene sequence: CDR1 MGHRA, CDR2 YSYEKL. The CDR3 region is CASSQVPSGYNEQFF. DNA of the CDR3: TGCGCCAGCAGCCAAGTGCCTAGCGGATACAATGAGCAGTTCTTC.

The V and J genes are TRBV15 and TRBJ1-2; 10 bases are a match to TRBD1. The germline V gene encodes CDR1 LNHNV and CDR2 YYDKDF (reference sequence). The CDR3 covers 17 residues. V was pared by 5 bases and J by 3 bases, with 12 bases of the junction left unmatched. CDR3 amino acids: CATSSQLTGGFDYGYTF. The CDR3, as DNA: TGTGCCACCAGCTCCCAGTTGACAGGGGGCTTTGACTATGGCTACACCTTC.

The V gene is TRBV30, the J gene TRBJ1-4; D call uncertain. This CDR3 is built from 12 residues. V lost 3 bases and J lost 10, with 12 bases in between. CDR1 is GTSNPN and CDR2 is SVGIG in the germline V gene (reference sequence). This CDR3 reads CAWRSGDGKLFF. DNA of the CDR3: TGTGCCTGGAGGTCTGGGGATGGAAAACTGTTTTTT.

The chain is built from TRBV18 and TRBJ2-2, with 11 nucleotides matching TRBD2. CDR1 is KGHSH, CDR2 LQKENI, per germline. J was trimmed by 6 bases and V by 2 bases; bases with no gene match: 8. The CDR3 spans 17 residues. The CDR3 nucleotides read TGTGCCAGCTCACCATCGCCTAGCGGGGGGTACGCCGGGGAGCTGTTTTTT. Translating it yields CASSPSPSGGYAGELFF.

V gene TRBV7-6 combines with J gene TRBJ2-1; 9 bases are a match to TRBD1. From germline, CDR1 is SGHVS and CDR2 FNYEAQ. This CDR3 is 16 amino acids long. With V trimmed by 1 base and J by 7 bases, 8 bases remained unmatched. CDR3 sequence: CASSLGDRALLNEQFF. The CDR3 DNA is TGTGCCAGCAGCTTAGGGGACAGGGCGTTATTGAATGAGCAGTTCTTC.

The chain links TRBV7-3 to TRBJ2-1; 9 bases match TRBD1. The junction had 9 bases not matched to a gene; V was cut back by 2 bases and J by 10 bases. The length of the CDR3 is 15 residues. Germline V CDR1 and CDR2: SGHTA, FQGTGA. The CDR3 nucleotides read TGTGCCAGCAGCTTATTGGGGGACAGGGCGGGAGAGCAGTTCTTC. Its protein product is CASSLLGDRAGEQFF.

The chain couples TRBV18 to TRBJ1-4; 7 nucleotides match TRBD1. V shed 6 bases, J shed 4 bases, and the junction held 8 bases outside the gene matches. CDR1 is KGHSH and CDR2 is LQKENI in the germline V gene. The CDR3 length is 15 residues. CDR3 loop: CASSDTGTVNEKLFF. The CDR3 DNA reads TGTGCCAGCTCGGACACCGGGACAGTTAATGAAAAACTGTTTTTT.

Worth noting for this clone: Different DNA sequences within this sample yield the same CDR3. The chain is built from TRBV6-1 and TRBJ1-3; TRBD1 is a possible D gene (5 bases). V was trimmed by 3 bases and J by 0 bases, leaving 6 bases between them. The CDR3 is made up of 14 amino acids. Germline V gene data show CDR1 as MNHNS and CDR2 as SASEGT. The CDR3 reads CASSEGVSGNTIYF. For the CDR3, the DNA is TGTGCCAGCAGTGAGGGGGTCTCTGGAAACACCATATATTTT.

CDR3 loop: CASSQDMQGVEFATNEKLFF. As DNA, the CDR3 is TGCGCCAGCAGCCAAGATATGCAGGGAGTTGAATTCGCAACTAATGAAAAACTGTTTTTT. This chain links TRBV4-1 with TRBJ1-4; the D gene is possibly TRBD1 (5 bases). Trimming pared 0 bases from V and 0 bases from J, leaving 20 bases between. CDR1 is MGHRA, CDR2 YSYEKL, per germline. The CDR3 length is 20 residues.

The chain carries TRBV2 and TRBJ1-4, with 7 positions matching TRBD1. The trim removed 5 bases at V and 7 bases at J, leaving 7 bases unmatched. There are 14 residues in the CDR3. Germline V lookup: CDR1 SNHLY, CDR2 FYNNEI. The DNA of the CDR3 is TGTGCCAGCAGTAGTGGGACAGATCCTGAAAAACTGTTTTTT. As protein: CASSSGTDPEKLFF.

The CDR3 sequence is CASSFAGGNYGYTF. DNA of the CDR3: TGTGCCAGCAGCTTCGCGGGGGGCAACTATGGCTACACCTTC. This chain links TRBV7-9 with TRBJ1-2; possible D gene TRBD1, 6 bases. Germline assignment: CDR1 SEHNR and CDR2 FQNEAQ (reference sequence). The V gene lost 3 bases and the J gene lost 2 bases, with 10 bases spanning the gap. The CDR3 is 14 amino acids.

J is TRBJ2-3 and V is TRBV5-1; D is ambiguous. The germline gives CDR1 SGHRS, CDR2 YFSETQ. The length of the CDR3 is 14 residues. Trimming stripped 1 base from V and 0 bases from J, with 6 bases between. CDR3 in DNA: TGCGCCAGCAGCTTGACCAGGAGCACAGATACGCAGTATTTT. It translates to CASSLTRSTDTQYF.

The chain carries TRBV7-2 and TRBJ2-4; D is unclear. CDR1 is SGHTA and CDR2 is FQGNSA in the germline V gene. Trimming stripped 7 bases from V and 0 bases from J, with 7 bases between. CDR3 length equals 13 residues. CDR3 bases: TGTGCCAGCACTGAACTAGCCAAAAACATTCAGTACTTC. Protein product: CASTELAKNIQYF.

This chain links TRBV4-3 with TRBJ1-2; 7 nucleotides agree with TRBD1. The CDR3 has 16 residues. Germline values: CDR1 LGHNA, CDR2 YSLEER. V dropped 4 bases and J dropped 8; count of bases not matched to a gene: 16. Here the CDR3 DNA reads TGCGCCAGCAGCCGAGAACCGGGACAGATCTTATGGGGCTACACCTTC. This codes for CASSREPGQILWGYTF.

The chain uses TRBV9 and TRBJ1-3; no reliable D call. V was shortened by 3 bases and J by 4 bases, with 11 bases between the two germline ends. This CDR3 contains 14 residues. From germline, CDR1 is SGDLS and CDR2 YYNGEE. CDR3 in DNA: TGTGCCAGCAGCGCCGGTCAGTCGGGAAACACCATATATTTT. This codes for CASSAGQSGNTIYF.

This chain uses TRBV18 with TRBJ1-5; no clear D. The CDR3 contains 15 residues. V was cut by 6 bases and J by 7 bases, with 19 bases left in between. CDR1 is KGHSH and CDR2 is LQKENI in the germline V gene. The DNA for the CDR3 is TGTGCCAGCTCTCTCCGGGCCCTAGCCCAACAGCCCCAGCATTTT. Its translation: CASSLRALAQQPQHF.

This rearrangement joins TRBV20-1 to TRBJ2-1; D remains ambiguous. CDR3 length: 11 residues. Germline V CDR1 and CDR2: DFQATT, SNEGSKA (reference sequence). Trimming took 5 bases from V and 4 from J, leaving 6 bases between them. The CDR3 DNA is TGCAGTGCTTATCAGTACAATGAGCAGTTCTTC. Translation: CSAYQYNEQFF.

The count of this clone is one. The rearrangement links TRBV9 to TRBJ1-1; unclear D gene. Trimming stripped 0 bases from V and 11 bases from J, with 14 bases between. This CDR3 spans 13 amino acids. CDR1 is SGDLS, CDR2 YYNGEE, per germline. The CDR3 protein is CASSVGESGEAFF. CDR3 nucleotide sequence: TGTGCCAGCAGCGTAGGAGAAAGCGGAGAGGCTTTCTTT. Full variable domain (outside the CDR3, taken from reference TRBV9 and TRBJ1-1): DSGVTQTPKHLITATGQRVTLRCSPRSGDLSVYWYQQSLDQGLQFLIQYYNGEERAKGNILERFSAQQFPDLHSELNLSSLELGDSALYFCASSVGESGEAFFGQGTRLTVV.

The chain links TRBV3-1 (or the pseudogene TRBV3-2) to TRBJ1-1; D is ambiguous. V lost 1 base and J 1 base, leaving 7 bases between the germline ends. The length of the CDR3 is 14 residues. Germline CDR1 LGHDT, CDR2 YNNKEL (reference sequence). The CDR3 DNA is TGTGCCAGCAGCCAAGTGGGAAAGAACACTGAAGCTTTCTTT. As protein: CASSQVGKNTEAFF.

The J gene is TRBJ2-2, the V gene TRBV3-1 (or the pseudogene TRBV3-2); 16 nucleotides line up with TRBD2. This CDR3 comprises 17 residues. The V gene end was trimmed by 4 bases and the J gene end by 9 bases; junction bases not matched to a gene: 8. Germline V gene lookup returns CDR1 LGHDT and CDR2 YNNKEL (reference sequence). The CDR3 DNA is TGTGCCAGCAGCCCCGGGACTAGCGGGAGGGGGAACCGGGAGCTGTTTTTT. Translated: CASSPGTSGRGNRELFF.

The chain couples TRBV5-5 to TRBJ2-5; possible D gene TRBD1, 5 bases. CDR3 length: 15 residues. Germline V gene lookup returns CDR1 SGHKS and CDR2 YYEKEE (reference sequence). Trimming cost V 0 bases and J 2 bases, with 11 bases left between them. The CDR3 coding sequence is TGTGCCAGCAGCTTGGGGACACGAGCACAAGAGACCCAGTACTTC. Residues: CASSLGTRAQETQYF.

The chain couples TRBV3-1 (or the pseudogene TRBV3-2) to TRBJ1-4; no definite D call. The CDR3 length is 18 residues. The V gene lost 0 bases and the J gene lost 3 bases, with 17 bases spanning the gap. Germline assignment: CDR1 LGHDT and CDR2 YNNKEL (reference sequence). In nucleotides, the CDR3 is TGTGCCAGCAGCCAAGAAAATCGGGCCCAGTTGGCTAATGAAAAACTGTTTTTT. Residues: CASSQENRAQLANEKLFF.

The V call is TRBV6-2 or TRBV6-3, the J call TRBJ2-1; no reliable D call. This CDR3 has 13 amino acids. V was trimmed by 1 base and J by 9 bases, leaving 10 bases between them. Per the germline V gene, CDR1 is MNHEY and CDR2 is SVGEGT. CDR3 sequence: CASSYLEGIEQFF. The CDR3 DNA reads as TGTGCCAGCAGTTACTTGGAAGGGATTGAGCAGTTCTTC.

The chain links TRBV11-1 to TRBJ2-1; D is undetermined. V was cut by 5 bases and J by 5 bases, with 10 bases left in between. Germline V gene data show CDR1 as SGHAT and CDR2 as FQDESV (reference sequence). This CDR3 is 13 amino acids long. CDR3 nucleotide sequence: TGTGCCAGCAGCCTAAGCACCAACAATGAGCAGTTCTTC. Translating gives CASSLSTNNEQFF.

This clone counts as medium-sized. The rearrangement uses TRBV3-1 (or the pseudogene TRBV3-2) and TRBJ2-7; tentative D call: TRBD2 (6 bases). CDR1 and CDR2 (germline): LGHDT, YNNKEL (reference sequence). Trimming shortened V by 1 base and J by 3 bases, and 16 bases separated the two germline ends. This CDR3 is built from 16 residues. The CDR3 protein is CASSQGLMGGDYEQYF. The CDR3 coding sequence is TGTGCCAGCAGCCAAGGTCTTATGGGAGGAGACTACGAGCAGTACTTC.

The gene calls are TRBV12-3 or TRBV12-4 and TRBJ2-3; D call uncertain. Trimming took 6 bases from V and 3 from J, leaving 4 bases between them. The CDR3 has 11 residues. The CDR3 protein is CASRLTDTQYF. As DNA, the CDR3 is TGTGCCAGCAGGCTTACAGATACGCAGTATTTT.

This clone has only a few counts. The CDR3 nucleotides read TGTGCCAGCAGCTCTTACAATGACAATGAGCAGTTCTTC. As protein: CASSSYNDNEQFF. The J gene is TRBJ2-1, the V gene TRBV7-9; no clear D gene. Germline CDR1 reads SEHNR; CDR2 reads FQNEAQ (reference sequence). The CDR3 is 13 residues long. Trimming left V 4 bases short and J 5 bases short, with 9 bases between.